The rows below give T cell receptor beta chains drawn from one sample of a study of early T cells in non-severe SARS-CoV-2 infection. TCRdb ran MiXCR on the 5' RACE reads and lists one entry per CDR3 protein. The table has tens of thousands of distinct CDR3 sequences, about 6.1% seen once; the top ten hold roughly 5.2%. The sequenced sample consisted of whole blood. These receptors came from an adult who was a healthcare worker with PCR-confirmed SARS-CoV-2 infection or an uninfected control (not recorded which). Each CDR3 is given with its conserved first and last residue. Fields, in order: J gene, clone size, D gene, V gene, CDR3 protein, CDR3 DNA. D genes are given only for firm matches. Clone size appears in some rows only: once, few, many, or a class for an expanded clone.

TRBJ1-2	many	NA	TRBV5-1	CASSLEGESYGYTF	TGCGCCAGCAGCTTGGAGGGCGAGAGCTATGGCTACACCTTC
TRBJ2-1	many	TRBD1	TRBV6-6	CASSYDRGGSLGEQFF	TGTGCCAGCAGTTACGACAGGGGGGGGAGTCTTGGTGAGCAGTTCTTC
TRBJ2-4	many	TRBD2	TRBV5-1	CASSSSGRNNIQYF	TGCGCCAGCAGCTCTAGCGGGAGGAATAACATTCAGTACTTC
TRBJ1-2	many	NA	TRBV12-3/TRBV12-4	CASSLQGYYGYTF	TGTGCCAGCAGTTTGCAGGGATACTATGGCTACACCTTC
TRBJ2-1	many	TRBD2	TRBV20-1	CSASATSGGDYNEQFF	TGCAGTGCTAGTGCAACTAGCGGGGGAGATTACAATGAGCAGTTCTTC
TRBJ1-1	NA	NA	TRBV3-1	CASSQDVGEGNTEAFF	TGTGCCAGCAGCCAAGATGTCGGGGAGGGGAACACTGAAGCTTTCTTT
TRBJ2-1	many	NA	TRBV7-9	CASSAVGQVEQFF	TGTGCCAGCAGCGCCGTAGGGCAAGTTGAGCAGTTCTTC
TRBJ2-5	NA	NA	TRBV29-1	CSVSRGDETQYF	TGCAGCGTTAGTAGGGGCGACGAGACCCAGTACTTC
TRBJ2-7	NA	NA	TRBV14	CASSQTGYEQYF	TGTGCCAGCAGCCAAACCGGGTACGAGCAGTACTTC
TRBJ1-5	many	NA	TRBV15	CATSATQGREQPQHF	TGTGCCACCAGCGCTACACAGGGCCGGGAGCAGCCCCAGCATTTT